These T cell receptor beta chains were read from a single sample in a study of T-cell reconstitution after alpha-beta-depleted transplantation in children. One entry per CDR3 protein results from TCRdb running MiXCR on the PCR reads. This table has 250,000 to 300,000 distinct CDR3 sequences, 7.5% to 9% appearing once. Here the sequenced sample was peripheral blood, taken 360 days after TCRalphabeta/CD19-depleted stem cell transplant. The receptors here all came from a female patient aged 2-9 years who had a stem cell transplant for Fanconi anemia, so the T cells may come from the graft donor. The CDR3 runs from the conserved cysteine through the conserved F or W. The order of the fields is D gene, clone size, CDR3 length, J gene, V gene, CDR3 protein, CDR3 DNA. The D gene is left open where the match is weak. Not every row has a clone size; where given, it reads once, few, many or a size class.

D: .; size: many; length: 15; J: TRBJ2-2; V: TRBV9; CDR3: CASSPTPDPSGELFF; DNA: TGTGCCAGCAGCCCAACTCCGGACCCCTCCGGGGAGCTGTTTTTT
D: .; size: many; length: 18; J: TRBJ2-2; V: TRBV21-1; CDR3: CASSKVPLAGDFTGELFF; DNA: TGTGCCAGCAGCAAGGTGCCTCTAGCGGGGGACTTCACCGGGGAGCTGTTTTTT
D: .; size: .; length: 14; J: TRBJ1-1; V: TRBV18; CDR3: CASSPWTTNTEAFF; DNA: TGTGCCAGCTCACCCTGGACTACGAACACTGAAGCTTTCTTT
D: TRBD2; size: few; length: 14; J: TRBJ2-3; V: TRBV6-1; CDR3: CATSAGGSTDTQYF; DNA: TGTGCCACCTCGGCGGGGGGAAGCACAGATACGCAGTATTTT
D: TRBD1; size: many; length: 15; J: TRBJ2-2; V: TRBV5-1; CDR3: CASSPPGGEGGELFF; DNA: TGCGCCAGCAGCCCTCCAGGGGGCGAGGGCGGGGAGCTGTTTTTT
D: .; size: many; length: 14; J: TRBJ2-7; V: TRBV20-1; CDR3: CSARDPTKGDEQYF; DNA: TGCAGTGCTAGAGACCCCACTAAAGGCGACGAGCAGTACTTC
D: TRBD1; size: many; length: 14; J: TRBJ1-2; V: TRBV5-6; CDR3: CASSYRGRNYGYTF; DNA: TGTGCCAGCAGTTACAGGGGGCGCAACTATGGCTACACCTTC
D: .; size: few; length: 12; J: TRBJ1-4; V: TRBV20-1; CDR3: CSALKEGEKLFF; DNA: TGCAGTGCCCTTAAGGAGGGGGAAAAACTGTTTTTT
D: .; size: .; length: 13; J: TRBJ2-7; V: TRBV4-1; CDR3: CASSGGPPYEQYF; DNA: TGCGCCAGCAGCGGGGGGCCCCCCTACGAGCAGTACTTC
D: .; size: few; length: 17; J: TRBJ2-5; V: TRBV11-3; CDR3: CASSLDGSGAQQETQYF; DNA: TGTGCCAGCAGCTTAGATGGTTCGGGGGCGCAACAAGAGACCCAGTACTTC
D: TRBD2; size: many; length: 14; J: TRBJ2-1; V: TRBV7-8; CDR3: CASSWTSGYNEQFF; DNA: TGTGCCAGCAGCTGGACTAGCGGCTACAATGAGCAGTTCTTC
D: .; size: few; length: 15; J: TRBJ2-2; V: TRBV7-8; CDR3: CASSLFGRGRGELFF; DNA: TGTGCCAGCAGCTTGTTCGGACGAGGCCGCGGGGAGCTGTTTTTT
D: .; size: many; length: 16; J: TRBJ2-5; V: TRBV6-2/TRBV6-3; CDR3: CASSPAYDLYQETQYF; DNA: TGTGCCAGCAGTCCCGCCTATGATTTATACCAAGAGACCCAGTACTTC
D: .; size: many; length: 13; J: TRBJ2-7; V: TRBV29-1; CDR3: CSVVSPPRYEQYF; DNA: TGCAGCGTTGTATCCCCCCCAAGGTACGAGCAGTACTTC
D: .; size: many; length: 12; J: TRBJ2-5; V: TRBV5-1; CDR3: CASSLTQETQYF; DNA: TGCGCCAGCAGCTTGACTCAAGAGACCCAGTACTTC
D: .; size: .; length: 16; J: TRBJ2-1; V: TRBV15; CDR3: CATSREAGQRYNEQFF; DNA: TGTGCCACCAGCAGAGAGGCAGGGCAAAGATACAATGAGCAGTTCTTC
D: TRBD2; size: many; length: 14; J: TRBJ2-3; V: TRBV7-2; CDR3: CASSRTSATDTQYF; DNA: TGTGCCAGCAGCCGGACTAGTGCCACAGATACGCAGTATTTT
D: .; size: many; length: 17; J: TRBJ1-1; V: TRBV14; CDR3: CASSPPKGRPMNTEAFF; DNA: TGTGCCAGCAGCCCGCCCAAGGGCAGACCCATGAACACTGAAGCTTTCTTT
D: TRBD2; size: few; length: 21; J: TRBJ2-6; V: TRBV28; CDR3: CASSHRPRLAGGGYGANVLTF; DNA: TGTGCCAGCAGTCACCGACCTAGACTAGCGGGAGGGGGGTATGGGGCCAACGTCCTGACTTTC
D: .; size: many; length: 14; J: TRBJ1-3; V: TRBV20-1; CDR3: CSARAHSPGNTIYF; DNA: TGCAGTGCTAGAGCCCACAGTCCTGGAAACACCATATATTTT
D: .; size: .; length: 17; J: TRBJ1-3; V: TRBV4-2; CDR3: CASSPYPRRALENTIYF; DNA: TGTGCCAGCAGCCCCTACCCTCGCCGGGCTTTAGAAAACACCATATATTTT
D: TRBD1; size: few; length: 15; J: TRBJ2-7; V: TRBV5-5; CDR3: CASSLFGSGGYEQYF; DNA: TGTGCCAGCAGCTTGTTCGGTTCAGGGGGCTACGAGCAGTACTTC
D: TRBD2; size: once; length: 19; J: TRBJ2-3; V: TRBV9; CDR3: CASSVGTSGTSLRPDTQYF; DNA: TGTGCCAGCAGCGTGGGGACTAGCGGAACTTCCCTCCGGCCAGATACGCAGTATTTT
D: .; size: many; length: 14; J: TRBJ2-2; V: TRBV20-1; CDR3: CSGLRDAYTGELFF; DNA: TGCAGTGGCCTCCGGGACGCTTACACCGGGGAGCTGTTTTTT
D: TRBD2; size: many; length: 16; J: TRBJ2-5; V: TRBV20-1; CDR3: CSARESGGASFETQYF; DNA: TGCAGTGCTAGAGAAAGCGGGGGTGCCTCGTTTGAGACCCAGTACTTC
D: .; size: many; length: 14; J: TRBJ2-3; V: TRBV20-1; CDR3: CSASPRGRTDTQYF; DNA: TGCAGTGCTAGTCCGCGGGGGCGCACAGATACGCAGTATTTT
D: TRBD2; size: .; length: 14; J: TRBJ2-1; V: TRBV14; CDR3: CASTSGGAFSEQFF; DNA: TGTGCCAGCACGAGCGGGGGGGCCTTTAGTGAGCAGTTCTTC
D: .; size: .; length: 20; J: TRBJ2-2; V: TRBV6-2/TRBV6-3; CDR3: CASSSPPPGPRRRHTGELFF; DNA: TGTGCCAGCAGTTCCCCCCCACCGGGCCCCAGACGACGCCATACCGGGGAGCTGTTTTTT
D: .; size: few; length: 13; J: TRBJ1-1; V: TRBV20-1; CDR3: CSARGEGWTEAFF; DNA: TGCAGTGCTAGGGGCGAGGGATGGACTGAAGCTTTCTTT
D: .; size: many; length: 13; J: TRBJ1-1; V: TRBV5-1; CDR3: CASSYTGFAEAFF; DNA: TGCGCCAGCAGTTACACAGGGTTTGCTGAAGCTTTCTTT
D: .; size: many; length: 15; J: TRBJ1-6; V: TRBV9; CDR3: CASSDRPTVNSPLHF; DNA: TGTGCCAGCAGCGACCGTCCGACAGTTAATTCACCCCTCCACTTT